These 16 T cell receptor beta chains were sequenced from one sample in a study of T cells after yellow fever vaccination. TCRdb passed the 5' RACE reads through MiXCR, listing each CDR3 protein once. The sample contains some 560,000 distinct CDR3 sequences, roughly a sixth of which appear only once. Sample: PBMCs, taken about 5 days after the first yellow fever vaccination. The receptor source for this set is a man between 18 and 29 years old who received the YFV17D yellow fever vaccine.

The chain links TRBV28 to TRBJ2-1; TRBD2 aligns across 10 bases. Trimming removed 1 base from V and 5 bases from J; junction bases left unmatched: 14. CDR1 and CDR2 (germline): MDHEN, SYDVKM. The CDR3 loop spans 19 amino acids. DNA for the CDR3: TGTGCCAGCAGTTTATTGTTCAGCGGGGGGGCCTGGGTCCACAATGAGCAGTTCTTC. Residues: CASSLLFSGGAWVHNEQFF.

The chain uses TRBV7-2 and TRBJ2-7, with 8 bases matching TRBD2. This CDR3 contains 15 residues. With V trimmed by 5 bases and J by 4 bases, 10 bases remained unmatched. Germline V gene data show CDR1 as SGHTA and CDR2 as FQGNSA. The CDR3 DNA follows: TGTGCCAGCAGCGCCTTCGGGGGGGACGCATACGAGCAGTACTTC. Amino acids: CASSAFGGDAYEQYF.

This clonotype has a handful of counts. This chain links TRBV6-5 with TRBJ2-1, with TRBD2 identical over 7 bases. CDR1 is MNHEY, CDR2 SVGAGI, per germline. This CDR3 contains 15 residues. Trimming at V came to 4 bases and at J to 6 bases, leaving 9 bases not matched to a gene. For the CDR3, the DNA is TGTGCCAGCAGTTCCCGGACTAGGACTATCAATGAGCAGTTCTTC. This codes for CASSSRTRTINEQFF.

V is TRBV5-1 and J is TRBJ1-4, with D possibly matching TRBD1 (5 bases). There are 11 residues in the CDR3. The V end was cut by 3 bases, the J end by 14 bases, with 11 bases between. From germline, CDR1 is SGHRS and CDR2 YFSETQ. CDR3 protein: CASSSGEGLFF. In DNA form, the CDR3 reads TGCGCCAGCAGCTCGGGGGAAGGGCTGTTTTTT.

J is TRBJ2-5 and V is TRBV10-3, with D hard to call. The germline V gene encodes CDR1 ENHRY and CDR2 SYGVKD. Between the trimmed V and J ends, which lost 6 bases and 2 bases, there was a span of 10 bases. CDR3 length equals 13 residues. The CDR3 is CAISRTEQETQYF. CDR3 DNA: TGTGCCATCAGCCGGACGGAGCAAGAGACCCAGTACTTC.

This clonotype was detected a few times. The V gene is TRBV5-1, the J gene TRBJ1-1; possibly TRBD1 for D (6 bases). CDR1 and CDR2 (germline): SGHRS, YFSETQ. CDR3 length: 16 residues. V was pared by 3 bases and J by 0 bases, with 15 bases between. CDR3 in amino acids: CASSSDGQPMNTEAFF. CDR3 bases: TGCGCCAGCAGCTCTGATGGACAGCCCATGAACACTGAAGCTTTCTTT.

In its sample, this clonotype was seen a few times. V and J are TRBV5-5 and TRBJ2-5; TRBD1 is a possible D gene (5 bases). CDR3 size: 15 residues. Trimming took 0 bases from V and 7 from J, leaving 16 bases between them. CDR1 is SGHKS and CDR2 is YYEKEE in the germline V gene (reference sequence). The DNA for the CDR3 is TGTGCCAGCAGCTTGGATCAGGGTGGTGGTTCGACCCAGTACTTC. Its translation: CASSLDQGGGSTQYF.

The chain joins TRBV6-6 to TRBJ1-4; no clear D gene. The germline V gene encodes CDR1 MNHNY and CDR2 SVGAGI (reference sequence). The CDR3 contains 13 residues. The V end was cut by 0 bases, the J end by 8 bases, with 7 bases between. The CDR3, as DNA: TGTGCCAGCAGTTACTCGACCGGAGAAAAACTGTTTTTT. It specifies CASSYSTGEKLFF.

The CDR3 DNA follows: TGCGCCAGCAGGGGGGGCCTCTCCGGGGAGCTGTTTTTT. Protein sequence: CASRGGLSGELFF. The chain combines TRBV5-1 with TRBJ2-2; either TRBD1 or TRBD2 may fit D (6 bases each). This CDR3 has 13 amino acids. Germline-derived CDR1 and CDR2 are SGHRS and YFSETQ. Trimming shortened V by 5 bases and J by 6 bases, and 11 bases separated the two germline ends.

The chain employs TRBV4-1 and TRBJ2-5; D tentatively reads TRBD1 or TRBD2 (5 bases each). Germline assignment: CDR1 MGHRA and CDR2 YSYEKL. The CDR3 is 15 residues long. V lost 1 base to trimming and J lost 5 bases, with 14 bases between them. The CDR3 protein is CASSQARARGETQYF. CDR3 DNA sequence: TGCGCCAGCAGCCAAGCCAGGGCCCGAGGGGAGACCCAGTACTTC.

This sequence joins TRBV4-1 and TRBJ2-1, with D perhaps matching TRBD2 (7 bases). Trimming cost V 4 bases and J 6 bases, with 28 bases left between them. CDR1 and CDR2 (germline): MGHRA, YSYEKL. The CDR3 loop spans 19 amino acids. The CDR3 DNA reads TGCGCCAGCAGCCGCGTCCCACGGGGGGCGTCTCTGCGGGGCAATGAGCAGTTCTTC. Translated: CASSRVPRGASLRGNEQFF.

The table lists this clonotype with a few counts. This chain connects TRBV20-1 to TRBJ2-5, with D perhaps TRBD1 (5 bases). This CDR3 comprises 10 residues. CDR1 DFQATT and CDR2 SNEGSKA come from the germline V gene (reference sequence). The germline V and J ends were trimmed by 6 bases and 9 bases, with 11 bases remaining between them. Here the CDR3 DNA reads TGCAGTGCCCCGCTGGGGCCCCAGTACTTC. As protein: CSAPLGPQYF.

This chain connects TRBV5-6 to TRBJ2-1; 10 bases align to TRBD1. The junction had 1 base not matched to a gene; V was cut back by 3 bases and J by 10 bases. Germline V gene lookup returns CDR1 SGHDT and CDR2 YYEEEE. The CDR3 extends over 12 amino acids. CDR3 protein: CASSWGQGEQFF. The CDR3 nucleotides are TGTGCCAGCAGCTGGGGACAGGGGGAGCAGTTCTTC.

This chain links TRBV9 with TRBJ2-3; D is perhaps TRBD1 (5 bases). CDR3 length: 15 residues. Per the germline V gene, CDR1 is SGDLS and CDR2 is YYNGEE. Trimming removed 0 bases at V and 6 bases at J, with 14 bases between. DNA for the CDR3: TGTGCCAGCAGCGTAGGTAACCAGGGCGAGGATACGCAGTATTTT. Protein: CASSVGNQGEDTQYF.

This chain joins TRBV11-3 and TRBJ2-1; D call uncertain. Germline-derived CDR1 and CDR2 are SGHNT and YENEEA. Trimming removed 5 bases from V and 2 bases from J, with 10 bases in between. This CDR3 has 14 residues. The CDR3 region has the DNA TGTGCCAGCAGCCCCGGCCAGGCCTACAATGAGCAGTTCTTC. Protein sequence: CASSPGQAYNEQFF.

This sequence joins TRBV7-7 and TRBJ2-1; D uncertain. Per germline, CDR1 SSHAT and CDR2 FNYEAQ (reference sequence). V lost 5 bases and J lost 2, with 16 bases in between. The CDR3 length is 16 residues. Here the CDR3 DNA reads TGTGCCAGCAGCCTTTCATACCTCCCTACCTACAATGAGCAGTTCTTC. This sequence encodes CASSLSYLPTYNEQFF.